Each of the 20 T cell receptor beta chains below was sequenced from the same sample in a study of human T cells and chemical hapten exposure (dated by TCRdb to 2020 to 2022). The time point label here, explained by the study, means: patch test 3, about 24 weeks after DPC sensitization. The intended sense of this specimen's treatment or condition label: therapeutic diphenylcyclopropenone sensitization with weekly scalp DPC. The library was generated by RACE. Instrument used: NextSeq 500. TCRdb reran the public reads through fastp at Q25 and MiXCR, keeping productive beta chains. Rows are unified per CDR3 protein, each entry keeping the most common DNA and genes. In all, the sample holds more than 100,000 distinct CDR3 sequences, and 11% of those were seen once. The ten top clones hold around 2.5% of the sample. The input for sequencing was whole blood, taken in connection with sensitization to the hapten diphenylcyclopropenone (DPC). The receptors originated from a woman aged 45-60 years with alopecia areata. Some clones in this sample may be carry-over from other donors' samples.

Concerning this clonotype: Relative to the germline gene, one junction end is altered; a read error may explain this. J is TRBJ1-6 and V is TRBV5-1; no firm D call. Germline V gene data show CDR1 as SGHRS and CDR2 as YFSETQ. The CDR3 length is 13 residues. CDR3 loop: CANSLTNNSPLHF. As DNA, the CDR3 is TGCGCCAACAGCCTGACCAATAATTCACCCCTCCACTTT.

This chain's CDR3 is CAISDLAATDTQYF. CDR3 DNA: TGTGCCATCAGCGATCTAGCGGCCACAGATACGCAGTATTTT. The chain couples TRBV10-3 to TRBJ2-3; 7 nucleotides agree with TRBD2. From germline, CDR1 is ENHRY and CDR2 SYGVKD. The CDR3 contains 14 residues. J lost 2 bases, V lost 6 bases, and 5 bases had no gene match.

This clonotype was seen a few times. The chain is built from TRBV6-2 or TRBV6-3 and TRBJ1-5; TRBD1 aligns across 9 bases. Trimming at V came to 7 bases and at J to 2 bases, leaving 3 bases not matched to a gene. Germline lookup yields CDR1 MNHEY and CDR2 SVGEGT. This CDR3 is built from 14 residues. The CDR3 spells CASNRDRGNQPQHF. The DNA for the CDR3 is TGTGCCAGCAACCGGGACAGGGGCAATCAGCCCCAGCATTTT.

The CDR3, as DNA: TGTGCCAGCAGTTTAGCCCTAGCGGGGGGGAGGTCCAGCTCCTACAATGAGCAGTTCTTC. Its translation: CASSLALAGGRSSSYNEQFF. V gene TRBV12-3 or TRBV12-4 combines with J gene TRBJ2-1, with TRBD2 matching over 12 bases. The CDR3 loop spans 20 amino acids. V trimming: 0 bases; J trimming: 0 bases; junction bases outside the gene matches: 9.

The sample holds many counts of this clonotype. This CDR3 is CASGLAGGPDTQYF. The CDR3 coding sequence is TGTGCCTCCGGACTAGCGGGGGGGCCAGATACGCAGTATTTT. The J gene is TRBJ2-3, the V gene TRBV7-2, with 15 bases matching TRBD2. J lost 4 bases, V lost 11 bases, and 4 bases had no gene match. Germline V CDR1 and CDR2: SGHTA, FQGNSA. CDR3 length equals 14 residues.

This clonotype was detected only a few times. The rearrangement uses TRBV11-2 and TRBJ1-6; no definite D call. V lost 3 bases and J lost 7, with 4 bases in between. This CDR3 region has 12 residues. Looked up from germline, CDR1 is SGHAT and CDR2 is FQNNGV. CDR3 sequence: CASSFQNSPLHF. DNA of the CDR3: TGTGCCAGCAGCTTTCAAAATTCACCCCTCCACTTT.

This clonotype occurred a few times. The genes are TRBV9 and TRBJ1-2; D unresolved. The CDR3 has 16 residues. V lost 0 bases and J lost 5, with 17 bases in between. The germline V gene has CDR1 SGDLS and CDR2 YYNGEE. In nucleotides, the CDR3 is TGTGCCAGCAGCGTAGTCCCGTGGAGGGTCGAGTATGGCTACACCTTC. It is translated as CASSVVPWRVEYGYTF. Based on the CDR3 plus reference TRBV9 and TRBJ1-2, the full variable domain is DSGVTQTPKHLITATGQRVTLRCSPRSGDLSVYWYQQSLDQGLQFLIQYYNGEERAKGNILERFSAQQFPDLHSELNLSSLELGDSALYFCASSVVPWRVEYGYTFGSGTRLTVV.

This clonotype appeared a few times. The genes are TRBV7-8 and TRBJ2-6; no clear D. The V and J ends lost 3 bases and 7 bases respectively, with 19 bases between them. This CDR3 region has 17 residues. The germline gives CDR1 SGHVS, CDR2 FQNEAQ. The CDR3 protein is CASSLVSPQIFANVLTF. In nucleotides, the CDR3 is TGTGCCAGCAGCTTGGTCAGTCCTCAGATTTTTGCCAACGTCCTGACTTTC.

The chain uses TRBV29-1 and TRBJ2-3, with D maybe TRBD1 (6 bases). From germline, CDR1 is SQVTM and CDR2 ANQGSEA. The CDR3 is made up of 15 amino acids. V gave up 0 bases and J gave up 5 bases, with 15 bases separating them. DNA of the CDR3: TGCAGCGTTGAAGATGGCCTGGGGGCGGTAGATACGCAGTATTTT. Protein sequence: CSVEDGLGAVDTQYF.

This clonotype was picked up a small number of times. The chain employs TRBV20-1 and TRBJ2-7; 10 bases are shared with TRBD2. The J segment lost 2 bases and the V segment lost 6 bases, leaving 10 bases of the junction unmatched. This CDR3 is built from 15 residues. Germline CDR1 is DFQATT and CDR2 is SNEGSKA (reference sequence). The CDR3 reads CSARTSGEWAYEQYF. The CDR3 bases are TGCAGTGCGAGGACTAGCGGAGAATGGGCCTACGAGCAGTACTTC.

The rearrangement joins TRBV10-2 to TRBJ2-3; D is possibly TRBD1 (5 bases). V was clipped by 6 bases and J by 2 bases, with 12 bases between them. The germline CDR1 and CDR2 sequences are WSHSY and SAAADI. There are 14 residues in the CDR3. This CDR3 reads CASRQNRNTDTQYF. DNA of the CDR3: TGCGCCAGCAGACAAAACAGGAACACAGATACGCAGTATTTT.

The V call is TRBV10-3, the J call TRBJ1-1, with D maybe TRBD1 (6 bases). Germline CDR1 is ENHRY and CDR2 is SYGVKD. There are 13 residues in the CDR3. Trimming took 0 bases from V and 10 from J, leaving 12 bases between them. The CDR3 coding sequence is TGTGCCATCAGTGAGTCGGGGGCGGGGGGAGCTTTCTTT. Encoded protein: CAISESGAGGAFF.

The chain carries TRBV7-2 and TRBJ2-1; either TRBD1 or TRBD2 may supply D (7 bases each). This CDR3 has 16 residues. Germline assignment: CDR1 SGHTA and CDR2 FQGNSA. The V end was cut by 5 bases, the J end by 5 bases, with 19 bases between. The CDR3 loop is CASSVTRAGGDNEQFF. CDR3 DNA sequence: TGTGCCAGCAGCGTCACCCGGGCAGGGGGGGACAATGAGCAGTTCTTC.

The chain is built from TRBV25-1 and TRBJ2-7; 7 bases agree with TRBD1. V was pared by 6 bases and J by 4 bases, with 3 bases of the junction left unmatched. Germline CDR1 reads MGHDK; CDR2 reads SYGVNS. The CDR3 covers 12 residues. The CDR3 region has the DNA TGTGCCAGCAGGGGACAGTCATACGAGCAGTACTTC. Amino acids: CASRGQSYEQYF.

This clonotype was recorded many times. This chain's CDR3 is CASSLTAGANVLTF. In DNA, the CDR3 is TGCGCCAGCAGCTTGACTGCTGGGGCCAACGTCCTGACTTTC. This rearrangement joins TRBV5-1 to TRBJ2-6; D gene uncertain. Per the germline V gene, CDR1 is SGHRS and CDR2 is YFSETQ. CDR3 size: 14 residues. Trimming cost V 1 base and J 2 bases, with 4 bases left between them.

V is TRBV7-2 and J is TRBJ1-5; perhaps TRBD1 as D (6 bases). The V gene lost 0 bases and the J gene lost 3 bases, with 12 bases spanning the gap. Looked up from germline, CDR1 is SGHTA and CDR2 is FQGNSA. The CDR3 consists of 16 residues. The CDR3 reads CASSLASQGSNQPQHF. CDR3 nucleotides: TGTGCCAGCAGCTTAGCATCCCAGGGGTCCAATCAGCCCCAGCATTTT.

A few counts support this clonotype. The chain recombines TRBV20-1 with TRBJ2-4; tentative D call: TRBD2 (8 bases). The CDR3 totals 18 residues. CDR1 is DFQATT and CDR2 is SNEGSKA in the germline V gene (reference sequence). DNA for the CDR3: TGCAGCCCAAAGGGGGCGGGAGGCCCTCGGTCCGCCAAAAACATTCAGTACTTC. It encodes CSPKGAGGPRSAKNIQYF.

The CDR3 DNA is TGTGCCAGCAGTCCAAGACAGGGGAGTAATTCACCCCTCCACTTT. Its translation: CASSPRQGSNSPLHF. The chain recombines TRBV12-3 or TRBV12-4 with TRBJ1-6, with TRBD1 matching 8 bases. The CDR3 totals 15 residues. V dropped 5 bases and J dropped 6; count of bases not matched to a gene: 6.

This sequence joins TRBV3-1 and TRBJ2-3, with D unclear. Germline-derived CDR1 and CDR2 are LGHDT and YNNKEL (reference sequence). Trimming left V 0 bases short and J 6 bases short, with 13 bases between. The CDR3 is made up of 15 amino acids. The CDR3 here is CASSQDPAGRDTQYF. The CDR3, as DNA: TGTGCCAGCAGCCAAGATCCCGCTGGACGGGATACGCAGTATTTT.

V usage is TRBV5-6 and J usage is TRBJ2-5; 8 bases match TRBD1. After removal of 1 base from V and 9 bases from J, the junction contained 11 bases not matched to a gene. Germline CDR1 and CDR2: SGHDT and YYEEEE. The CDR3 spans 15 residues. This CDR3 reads CASSLRGQALEAQYF. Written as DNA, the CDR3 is TGTGCCAGCAGCTTGAGGGGACAGGCGCTTGAGGCCCAGTACTTC.